These 17 T cell receptor beta chains were sequenced from one sample in a study of T cell repertoires in cytomegalovirus infection. TCRdb re-analysed the reads in MiXCR, keeping a single row per CDR3 protein. There are around 140,000 distinct CDR3 sequences in the sample; more than 25% occur only once, and roughly 47% lies in the top ten. For these TCRs, the target antigens are not known. Sequences were derived from CD8+ T cells from cultured PBMCs, sampled from culture after CMV antigen stimulation. The receptors stem from a human donor in good health (CMV status not recorded). Some clones in this sample may be carry-over from other donors' samples.

The DNA for the CDR3 is TGTGCCAGTACCATCACGGACCGTAGCAATCAGCCCCAGCATTTT. It is translated as CASTITDRSNQPQHF. The V gene is TRBV19, the J gene TRBJ1-5; D remains ambiguous. CDR1 is LNHDA and CDR2 is SQIVND in the germline V gene (reference sequence). Trimming stripped 7 bases from V and 0 bases from J, with 13 bases between. The CDR3 sequence is 15 residues long.

With regard to this clonotype: This may be a read error, as it is one base from a much larger clone. V gene TRBV7-6 combines with J gene TRBJ2-7; 7 bases line up with TRBD1. Germline loops: CDR1 SGHVS, CDR2 FNYEAQ. V lost 5 bases to trimming and J lost 5 bases; unmatched junction nucleotides: 9. CDR3 length: 14 residues. The CDR3 loop is CASSLPTGSDEQYF. CDR3 nucleotides: TGTGCCAGCAGCCTGCCGACAGGGAGCGACGAGCAGTACTTC. Complete variable domain (other parts from reference TRBV7-6 and TRBJ2-7): GAGVSQSPRYKVTKRGQDVALRCDPISGHVSLYWYRQALGQGPEFLTYFNYEAQQDKSGLPNDRFSAERPEGSISTLTIQRTEQRDSAMYRCASSLPTGSDEQYFGPGTRLTVT.

The CDR3 DNA reads as TGTGCCAGCAGCCCCGGGAAAACCACCGTCGATGAGCAGTTCTTC. It is translated as CASSPGKTTVDEQFF. This chain connects TRBV27 to TRBJ2-1, with D possibly being TRBD2 (5 bases). V was pared by 6 bases and J by 8 bases, with 20 bases between. The germline V gene encodes CDR1 MNHEY and CDR2 SMNVEV (reference sequence). CDR3 size: 15 residues.

In this sample, this clonotype turned up a few times. The CDR3: CASSPRTGHGYTF. As DNA, the CDR3 is TGTGCCAGTAGTCCTCGGACAGGGCATGGCTACACCTTC. The chain joins TRBV19 to TRBJ1-2, with 8 bases that match TRBD1. CDR3 size: 13 residues. V lost 5 bases to trimming and J lost 6 bases; unmatched junction nucleotides: 5. CDR1 and CDR2 (germline): LNHDA, SQIVND (reference sequence).

As concerns this clonotype: A much larger clone differs by one base, so this may be a read error. The chain links TRBV12-3 or TRBV12-4 to TRBJ2-1, with D perhaps TRBD2 (6 bases). This CDR3 has 15 residues. The CDR3 DNA reads TGTACCAGCAGCCCGTCCGTAAGCGGGCCCAATGAGCAGTTCTTC. Translation: CTSSPSVSGPNEQFF.

V gene TRBV6-6 combines with J gene TRBJ1-6; possibly TRBD1 for D (5 bases). The CDR3 is 15 amino acids. Germline V CDR1 and CDR2: MNHNY, SVGAGI (reference sequence). Trimming stripped 7 bases from V and 7 bases from J, with 17 bases between. CDR3 in amino acids: CASMGGVWGNSPLHF. The DNA for the CDR3 is TGTGCCAGCATGGGAGGGGTGTGGGGGAATTCACCCCTCCACTTT.

Many counts were recorded for this clonotype. The chain uses TRBV7-3 and TRBJ2-3; the match to TRBD2 covers 14 bases. V lost 6 bases, J lost 5 bases, and 10 bases stayed unmatched. CDR3 size: 17 residues. CDR1 is SGHTA and CDR2 is FQGTGA in the germline V gene. CDR3 sequence: CASSSGTSGGWGDTQYF. CDR3 nucleotide sequence: TGTGCCAGCAGTTCCGGGACTAGCGGGGGCTGGGGAGATACGCAGTATTTT.

The chain uses TRBV27 and TRBJ2-1; no firm D call. V was pared by 3 bases and J by 0 bases, with 6 bases between. Per germline, CDR1 MNHEY and CDR2 SMNVEV (reference sequence). The CDR3 loop spans 14 amino acids. This chain's CDR3 is CASSFAISYNEQFF. The DNA for the CDR3 is TGTGCCAGCAGTTTTGCGATCTCCTACAATGAGCAGTTCTTC.

The CDR3 bases are TGTGCCAGTAGTATAGTTTACCTGAGGGACAGAAAAAGCTATGGCTACACCTTC. Protein product: CASSIVYLRDRKSYGYTF. This sequence joins TRBV19 and TRBJ1-2; 7 bases line up with TRBD1. Germline CDR1 is LNHDA and CDR2 is SQIVND (reference sequence). J was trimmed by 4 bases and V by 1 base; bases with no gene match: 15. The CDR3 is made up of 18 amino acids.

V usage is TRBV7-9 and J usage is TRBJ2-1; 13 bases align to TRBD2. V lost 5 bases and J lost 8; bases outside the gene matches: 6. This CDR3 is 15 amino acids long. Germline-derived CDR1 and CDR2 are SEHNR and FQNEAQ (reference sequence). The CDR3 reads CASSLTSGGADEQFF. The CDR3 bases are TGTGCCAGCAGCCTAACTAGCGGGGGGGCCGATGAGCAGTTCTTC.

This clonotype was seen only a few times. V gene TRBV27 combines with J gene TRBJ2-1, with a tentative D call TRBD2 (5 bases). Germline CDR1 is MNHEY and CDR2 is SMNVEV (reference sequence). Trimming took 3 bases from V and 0 from J, leaving 9 bases between them. CDR3 length: 15 residues. The CDR3 DNA reads TGTGCCAGCAGTTTTGCGGGCAGCTCCTACAATGAGCAGTTCTTC. Translated: CASSFAGSSYNEQFF.

The rearrangement joins TRBV6-2 or TRBV6-3 to TRBJ2-7, with 7 bases fitting TRBD1. CDR1 MNHEY and CDR2 SVGEGT come from the germline V gene. Trimming at V came to 4 bases and at J to 2 bases, leaving 2 bases not matched to a gene. This CDR3 is 13 amino acids long. DNA of the CDR3: TGTGCCAGCAGTTGGGGACAGACCTACGAGCAGTACTTC. Translated: CASSWGQTYEQYF.

This clonotype has a count of ten or more. The genes are TRBV7-3 and TRBJ2-2; D is possibly TRBD2 (6 bases). The CDR3 runs 15 residues. Per the germline V gene, CDR1 is SGHTA and CDR2 is FQGTGA. V was shortened by 3 bases and J by 3 bases, with 11 bases between the two germline ends. As DNA, the CDR3 is TGTGCCAGCAGCTTTTCGGGACTCTACACCGGGGAGCTGTTTTTT. Residues: CASSFSGLYTGELFF.

This chain's CDR3 is CASRARDSYEQYF. CDR3 nucleotide sequence: TGTGCCAGCAGAGCGAGGGACTCCTACGAGCAGTACTTC. The chain is built from TRBV11-3 and TRBJ2-7; D perhaps matches TRBD2 (5 bases). V was pared by 6 bases and J by 0 bases, with 9 bases between. Germline CDR1 and CDR2: SGHNT and YENEEA. CDR3 size: 13 residues.

This sequence joins TRBV7-6 and TRBJ1-6; no definite D call. Trimming took 0 bases from V and 6 from J, leaving 15 bases between them. This CDR3 is 17 amino acids long. The germline gives CDR1 SGHVS, CDR2 FNYEAQ. The CDR3: CASSLAVPEISNSPLHF. Here the CDR3 DNA reads TGTGCCAGCAGCTTAGCGGTCCCAGAGATTTCTAATTCACCCCTCCACTTT.

This clonotype showed up just a few times. This sequence joins TRBV7-2 and TRBJ2-3; 7 bases map to TRBD2. The CDR3 extends over 17 amino acids. Germline values: CDR1 SGHTA, CDR2 FQGNSA. V shed 1 base and J 1 base; nucleotides not matched to a gene: 8. CDR3 residues: CASSLVSGDYRTDTQYF. The CDR3 DNA follows: TGTGCCAGCAGCTTAGTGTCGGGGGACTACCGCACAGATACGCAGTATTTT.

This clonotype was seen a handful of times. The rearrangement joins TRBV7-9 to TRBJ2-1; D ambiguous. The V end lost 1 base, the J end lost 7 bases, and 8 bases lay between the germline ends. Germline loops: CDR1 SEHNR, CDR2 FQNEAQ (reference sequence). The CDR3 runs 13 residues. CDR3 region: CASSLDEYNEQFF. The CDR3, as DNA: TGTGCCAGCAGCTTAGACGAGTATAATGAGCAGTTCTTC.